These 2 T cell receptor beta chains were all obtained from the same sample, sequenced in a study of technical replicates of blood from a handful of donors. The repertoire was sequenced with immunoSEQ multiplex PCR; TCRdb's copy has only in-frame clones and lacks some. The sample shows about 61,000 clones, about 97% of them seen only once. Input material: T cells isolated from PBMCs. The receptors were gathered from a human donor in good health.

The CDR3 loop reads CASSPRTGGHNEQFF. In nucleotides, the CDR3 is TGCGCCAGCAGCCCGCGGACAGGGGGACACAATGAGCAGTTCTTC. The rearrangement joins TRBV4-1 to TRBJ2-1, with 10 bases lining up with TRBD1. CDR1 is MGHRA, CDR2 YSYEKL, per germline. With 4 bases clipped from V and 5 bases from J, the junction kept 5 bases outside the gene matches. This CDR3 region has 15 residues.

The CDR3, as DNA: TGCAGCGTTAGTCCGGGACAGGGCCACTACGAGCAGTACTTC. It yields the protein CSVSPGQGHYEQYF. This chain links TRBV29-1 with TRBJ2-7; 9 positions match TRBD1. This CDR3 comprises 14 residues. Trimming at V came to 5 bases and at J to 3 bases, leaving 8 bases not matched to a gene. CDR1 and CDR2 from the germline V gene are SQVTM and ANQGSEA.